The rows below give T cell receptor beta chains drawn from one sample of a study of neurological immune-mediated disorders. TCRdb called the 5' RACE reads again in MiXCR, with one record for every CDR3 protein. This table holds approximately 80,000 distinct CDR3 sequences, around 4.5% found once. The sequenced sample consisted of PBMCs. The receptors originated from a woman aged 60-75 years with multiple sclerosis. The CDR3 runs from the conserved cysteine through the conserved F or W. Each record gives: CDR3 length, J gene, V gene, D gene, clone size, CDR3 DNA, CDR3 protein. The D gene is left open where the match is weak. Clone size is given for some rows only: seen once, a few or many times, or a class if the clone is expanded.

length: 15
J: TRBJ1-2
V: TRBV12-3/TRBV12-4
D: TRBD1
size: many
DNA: TGTGCCAGCAGTGCGAAGGGGGCGGGGAACTATGGCTACACCTTC
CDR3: CASSAKGAGNYGYTF

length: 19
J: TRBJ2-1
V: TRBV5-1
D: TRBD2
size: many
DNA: TGCGCCAGCAGCCCAGGGACTAGCGGGGGACTGCGACCTGTCGGTGAGCAGTTCTTC
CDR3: CASSPGTSGGLRPVGEQFF

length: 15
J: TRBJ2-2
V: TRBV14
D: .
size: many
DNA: TGTGCCAGCAGCCAAGAGACAATGAACACCGGGGAGCTGTTTTTT
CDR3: CASSQETMNTGELFF

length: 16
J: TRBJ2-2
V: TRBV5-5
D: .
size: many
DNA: TGTGCCAGCAGCCGTGAACAGGGATACGACATCGGGGAGCTGTTTTTT
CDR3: CASSREQGYDIGELFF

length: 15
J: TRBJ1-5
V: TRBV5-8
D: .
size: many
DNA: TGTGCCAGCAGCTTGGATGGGAAGAGGAATCAGCCCCAGCATTTT
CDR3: CASSLDGKRNQPQHF

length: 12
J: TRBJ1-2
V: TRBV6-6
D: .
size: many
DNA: .
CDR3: CASSILGNGYTF

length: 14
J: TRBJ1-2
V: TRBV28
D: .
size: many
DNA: TGTGCCAGCAGCATCAAAGTCTCAGTGAATGGCTACACCTTC
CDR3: CASSIKVSVNGYTF

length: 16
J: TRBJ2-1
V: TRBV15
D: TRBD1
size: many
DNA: TGTGCCACCAGCAGAGACCTGTCCGGGACAGGGAATGAGCAGTTCTTC
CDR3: CATSRDLSGTGNEQFF

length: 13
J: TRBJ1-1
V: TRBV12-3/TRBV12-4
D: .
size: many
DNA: TGTGCCAGCAGGTCCCCGGGACACCGAGAAGCTTTCTTT
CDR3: CASRSPGHREAFF

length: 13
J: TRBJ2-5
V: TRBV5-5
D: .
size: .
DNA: TGTGCCAGCTTGGAGGCGGTTAGCCCGGCCCAGTACTTC
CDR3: CASLEAVSPAQYF

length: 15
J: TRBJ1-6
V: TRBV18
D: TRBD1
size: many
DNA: TGTGCCAGCTCACCAGGAAAACAGGGGCATTCACCCCTCCACTTT
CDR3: CASSPGKQGHSPLHF

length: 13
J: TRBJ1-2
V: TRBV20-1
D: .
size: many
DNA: TGCAGTGCTCCGCCAGGGGCTAACTATGGCTACACCTTC
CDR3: CSAPPGANYGYTF

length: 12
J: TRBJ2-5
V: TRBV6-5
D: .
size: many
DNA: TGTGCCAGCAGTGCAGGGTTCGAGACCCAGTACTTC
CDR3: CASSAGFETQYF

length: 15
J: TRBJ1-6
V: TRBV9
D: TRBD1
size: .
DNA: TGTGCCAGCAGCCCCTGGACAGGGACAGATTCACCCCTCCACTTT
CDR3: CASSPWTGTDSPLHF

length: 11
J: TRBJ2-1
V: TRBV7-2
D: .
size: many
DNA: TGTGCCAGCACCCAGAGAGGGGAGCAGTTCTTC
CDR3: CASTQRGEQFF

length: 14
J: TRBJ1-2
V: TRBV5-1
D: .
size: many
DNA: TGCGCCAGCAGCTCAGGGGAATGGAACTATGGCTACACCTTC
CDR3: CASSSGEWNYGYTF

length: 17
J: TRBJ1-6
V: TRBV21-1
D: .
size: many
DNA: TGTGCCAGCAGCATCCTAGGGACAAAAGTACATAATTCACCCCTCCACTTT
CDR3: CASSILGTKVHNSPLHF

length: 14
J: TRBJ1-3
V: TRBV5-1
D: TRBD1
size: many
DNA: TGCGCCAGCAGCTTGGCAGGGGGCGCGGACACCATATATTTT
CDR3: CASSLAGGADTIYF

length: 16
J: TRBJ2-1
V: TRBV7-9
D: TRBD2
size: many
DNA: TGTGCCAGCAGCCCCACTAGCGGGGGGTCCTACAATGAGCAGTTCTTC
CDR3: CASSPTSGGSYNEQFF

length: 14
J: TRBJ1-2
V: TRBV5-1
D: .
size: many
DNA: TGCGCCAGCAGCCCCCGTGTAGGGGGGGATGGCTACACCTTC
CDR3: CASSPRVGGDGYTF

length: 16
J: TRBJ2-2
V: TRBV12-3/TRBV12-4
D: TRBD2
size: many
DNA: TGTGCCAGCACCCGACTAGCGGGGGGCAGGACCGGGGAGCTGTTTTTT
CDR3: CASTRLAGGRTGELFF

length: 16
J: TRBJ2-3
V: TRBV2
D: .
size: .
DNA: TGTGCCAGCAGTGAATGGAGGGGGGGACGCACAGATACGCAGTATTTT
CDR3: CASSEWRGGRTDTQYF

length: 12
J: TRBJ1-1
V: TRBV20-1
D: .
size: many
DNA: TGCAGTGCTATTGGTTGGAAGGTTGAAGCTTTCTTT
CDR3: CSAIGWKVEAFF

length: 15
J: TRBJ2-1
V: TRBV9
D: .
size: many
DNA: TGTGCCAGCAGCCCCTTGGTGGGGGGGGCCAATGAGCAGTTCTTC
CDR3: CASSPLVGGANEQFF

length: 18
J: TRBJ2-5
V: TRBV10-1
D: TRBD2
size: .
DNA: TGCGCCAGCAGCTCCTCCTCGAGCGGGGGTTCGTACCAAGAGACCCAGTACTTC
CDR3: CASSSSSSGGSYQETQYF

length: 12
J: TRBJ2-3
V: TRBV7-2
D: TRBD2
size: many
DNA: TGTGCCAGCACACGGGGGGGGGACACGCAGTATTTT
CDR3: CASTRGGDTQYF

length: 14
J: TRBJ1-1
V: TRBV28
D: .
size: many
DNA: TGTGCCAGCAGTCCCCCCGTCCGCAGGCCTGAAGCTTTCTTT
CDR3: CASSPPVRRPEAFF

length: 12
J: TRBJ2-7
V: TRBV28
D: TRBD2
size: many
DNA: TGTGCCAGCGGGGGGACTAGGAACGAGCAGTACTTC
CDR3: CASGGTRNEQYF

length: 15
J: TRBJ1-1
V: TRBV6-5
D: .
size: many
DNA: TGTGCCAGCACCCTAAACAGGGTTGGGAACACTGAAGCTTTCTTT
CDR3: CASTLNRVGNTEAFF

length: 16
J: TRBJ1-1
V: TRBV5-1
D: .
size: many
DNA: TGCGCCAGCAGCTTGGTACCAACAGGGTCCGGCGCTGAAGCTTTCTTT
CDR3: CASSLVPTGSGAEAFF

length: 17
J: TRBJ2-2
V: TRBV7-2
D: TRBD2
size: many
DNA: TGTGCCAGCAGCCATGGACTAGCGGGGGGGTGGACCGGGGAGCTGTTTTTT
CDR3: CASSHGLAGGWTGELFF

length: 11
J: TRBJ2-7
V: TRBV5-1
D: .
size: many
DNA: TGCGCCAGCCGACAGAATTACGAGCAGTACTTC
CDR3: CASRQNYEQYF

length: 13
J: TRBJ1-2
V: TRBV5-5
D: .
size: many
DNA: TGTGCCAGCAGCTTACGGATAAACTATGGCTACACCTTC
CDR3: CASSLRINYGYTF

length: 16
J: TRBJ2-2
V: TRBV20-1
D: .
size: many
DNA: TGCAGTGCTAGACAAAGGGCCGGGGCCAACACCGGGGAGCTGTTTTTT
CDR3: CSARQRAGANTGELFF

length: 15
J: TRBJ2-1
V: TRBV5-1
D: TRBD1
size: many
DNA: TGCGCCAGCAGCTTTGGTCCGACAGGGGTCAATGAGCAGTTCTTC
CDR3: CASSFGPTGVNEQFF

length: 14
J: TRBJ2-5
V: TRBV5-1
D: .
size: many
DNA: TGCGCCAGCAGCTTGGCGGCGTCTGGAGAGACCCAGTACTTC
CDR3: CASSLAASGETQYF

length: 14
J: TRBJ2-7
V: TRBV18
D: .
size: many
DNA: TGTGCCAGCTCACCTCGATCCATTGATTACGAGCAGTACTTC
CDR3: CASSPRSIDYEQYF

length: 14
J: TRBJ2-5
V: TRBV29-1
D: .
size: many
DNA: TGCAGCGTTGAAGATCTCCAAGGTCAAGAGACCCAGTACTTC
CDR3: CSVEDLQGQETQYF

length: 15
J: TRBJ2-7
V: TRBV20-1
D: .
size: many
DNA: TGCAGTGCCAGCCCGGGGACACGAGCCCCCTACGAGCAGTACTTC
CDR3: CSASPGTRAPYEQYF

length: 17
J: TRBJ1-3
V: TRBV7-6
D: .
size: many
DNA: TGTGCCAGCAGCTTAATAACGGGACAAAGCTCTGGAAACACCATATATTTT
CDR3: CASSLITGQSSGNTIYF

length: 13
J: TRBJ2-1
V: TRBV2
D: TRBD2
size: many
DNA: TGTGCCAGCAGTGTAGTAGCGGGGGGTAAAGAGTTCTTC
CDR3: CASSVVAGGKEFF

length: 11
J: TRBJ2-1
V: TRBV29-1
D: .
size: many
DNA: TGCAGCGCGGGAACCTACAATGAGCAGTTCTTC
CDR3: CSAGTYNEQFF

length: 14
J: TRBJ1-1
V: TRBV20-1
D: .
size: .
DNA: TGCAGTGCTAGTGAACACAGGGAAGGAACTGAAGCTTTCTTT
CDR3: CSASEHREGTEAFF

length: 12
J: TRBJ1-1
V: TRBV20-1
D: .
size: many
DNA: TGCAGTGCTAAGCAGGTGGGCACTGAAGCTTTCTTT
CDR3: CSAKQVGTEAFF

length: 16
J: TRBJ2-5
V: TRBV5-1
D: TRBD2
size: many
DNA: TGCGCCAGCAGCTTACTAACTAGCGGGGGACAAGAGACCCAGTACTTC
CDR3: CASSLLTSGGQETQYF

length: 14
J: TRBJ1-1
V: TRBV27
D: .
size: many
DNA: TGTGCCAGCAGTTTCCAGCGGGAGAACACTGAAGCTTTCTTT
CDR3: CASSFQRENTEAFF

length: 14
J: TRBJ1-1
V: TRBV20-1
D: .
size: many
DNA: TGCAGTGCTAGAACGGGGGGAAGCGACACTGAAGCTTTCTTT
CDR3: CSARTGGSDTEAFF

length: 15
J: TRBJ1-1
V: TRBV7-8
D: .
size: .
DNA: TGTGCCAGCAGCTTCCGGACGATCATGAACACTGAAGCTTTCTTT
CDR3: CASSFRTIMNTEAFF

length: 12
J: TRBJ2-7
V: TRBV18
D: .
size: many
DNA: TGTGCCAGCTCACCACTAATGGGCGAGCAGTACTTC
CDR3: CASSPLMGEQYF

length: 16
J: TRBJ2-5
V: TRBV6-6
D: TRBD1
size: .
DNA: TGTGCCAGCAGAACGCCACCGGGACAGGGGCAAGAGACCCAGTACTTC
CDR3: CASRTPPGQGQETQYF

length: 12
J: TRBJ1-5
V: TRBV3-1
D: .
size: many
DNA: TGTGCCAGCAGCCAAGCTGTGGGGCCCCAGCATTTT
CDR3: CASSQAVGPQHF